The 29 T cell receptor beta chains reported below all come from one sample, sequenced in a study of a mutant IDH1 vaccine in newly diagnosed glioma. TCRdb's table, derived via immunoSEQ multiplex PCR, lists solely in-frame clones and lacks some. In the table there are tens of thousands of clones, roughly 78% of which are singletons. Described time point: week 11, during vaccination. Vaccine doses each comprised 300 ug of mutant IDH1 20-mer peptide, with topical imiquimod. What these receptors recognize is not known. The sequenced sample was PBMCs, obtained from a glioma patient whose treatment included an IDH1 peptide vaccine. Receptor source: a man aged 30 to 45 with glioma.

The rearrangement uses TRBV5-6 and TRBJ2-7; 10 nucleotides match TRBD1. CDR3 length equals 14 residues. V dropped 0 bases and J dropped 5; count of bases not matched to a gene: 2. From germline, CDR1 is SGHDT and CDR2 YYEEEE. CDR3 coding DNA: TGTGCCAGCAGCTTGGAGACAGGGGGCAACGAGCAGTACTTC. Translating it yields CASSLETGGNEQYF.

This clone was recorded only once. The CDR3 sequence: CASSMGTGSYSYEQYF. As DNA, the CDR3 is TGTGCCAGCAGCATGGGGACAGGGTCTTATAGTTACGAGCAGTACTTC. This chain uses TRBV5-8 with TRBJ2-7; TRBD1 agrees at 9 bases. J gave up 4 bases and V 4 bases, and 12 bases lay outside the gene matches. Per germline, CDR1 SGHTS and CDR2 YDEGEE. The CDR3 has 16 residues.

The J gene is TRBJ2-7, the V gene TRBV19; D is undetermined. With 5 bases removed from V and 1 base from J, the gap between germline ends came to 9 bases. CDR1 and CDR2 from the germline V gene are LNHDA and SQIVND (reference sequence). This CDR3 contains 13 residues. The CDR3 is CASSVDGSYEQYF. The DNA of the CDR3 is TGTGCCAGTAGTGTGGACGGGTCCTACGAGCAGTACTTC.

This clone was counted only a few times. The V gene is TRBV10-3, the J gene TRBJ1-5; 8 bases agree with TRBD1. The V gene's germline CDR1 is ENHRY and CDR2 SYGVKD. J gave up 7 bases and V 7 bases, and 9 bases lay outside the gene matches. This CDR3 contains 14 residues. The CDR3 here is CAINPGGPEQPQHF. As DNA, the CDR3 is TGTGCCATCAACCCAGGGGGCCCTGAGCAGCCCCAGCATTTT.

The chain recombines TRBV25-1 with TRBJ1-1; D might be TRBD1 (5 bases). The germline V gene encodes CDR1 MGHDK and CDR2 SYGVNS. The CDR3 totals 13 residues. V lost 5 bases to trimming and J lost 0 bases, with 7 bases between them. CDR3 loop: CASSKTVNTEAFF. The CDR3 DNA follows: TGTGCCAGCAGTAAGACAGTGAACACTGAAGCTTTCTTT.

V usage is TRBV4-1 and J usage is TRBJ1-6; a weak D match, TRBD1 (5 bases). V gave up 0 bases and J gave up 9 bases, with 12 bases separating them. Germline V CDR1 and CDR2: MGHRA, YSYEKL. The CDR3 sequence is 15 residues long. CDR3 DNA: TGCGCCAGCAGCCAAGATCGGGCAGGGACTTCACCCCTCCACTTT. Residues: CASSQDRAGTSPLHF.

The rearrangement joins TRBV6-5 to TRBJ1-1; perhaps TRBD1 as D (5 bases). The CDR3 has 15 residues. The germline V gene has CDR1 MNHEY and CDR2 SVGAGI. V lost 5 bases and J lost 1, with 14 bases in between. The CDR3 bases are TGTGCCAGCAGTCCTCCCGGGACTGGGAACACTGAAGCTTTCTTT. Protein product: CASSPPGTGNTEAFF.

This clone was seen once. In nucleotides, the CDR3 is TGCGCCAGCAGTGAGTCGAAGATCTCTGGAAACACCATATATTTT. Translated: CASSESKISGNTIYF. The V gene is TRBV10-2, the J gene TRBJ1-3; D uncertain. Germline-derived CDR1 and CDR2 are WSHSY and SAAADI. The V and J ends lost 0 bases and 0 bases respectively, with 6 bases between them. This CDR3 has 15 amino acids.

This clone was counted a few times. The rearrangement joins TRBV14 to TRBJ1-1; D is unclear. Looked up from germline, CDR1 is SGHDN and CDR2 is FVKESK. V was trimmed by 10 bases and J by 5 bases, leaving 14 bases between them. The CDR3 totals 12 residues. In DNA, the CDR3 is TGTGCCACCCAATTTAGGAGGACTGAAGCTTTCTTT. Residues: CATQFRRTEAFF.

The chain combines TRBV2 with TRBJ1-1; the D gene is possibly TRBD1 (5 bases). Germline-derived CDR1 and CDR2 are SNHLY and FYNNEI. Deletions cut 6 bases from V and 7 bases from J, with 15 bases between. This CDR3 contains 13 residues. The CDR3 nucleotides read TGTGCCAGCAGCGTTATCCGGGACGATGAAGCTTTCTTT. This codes for CASSVIRDDEAFF. Complete variable domain (other parts from reference TRBV2 and TRBJ1-1): EPEVTQTPSHQVTQMGQEVILRCVPISNHLYFYWYRQILGQKVEFLVSFYNNEISEKSEIFDDQFSVERPDGSNFTLKIRSTKLEDSAMYFCASSVIRDDEAFFGQGTRLTVV.

The rearrangement uses TRBV15 and TRBJ1-2; D remains unclear. The CDR3 covers 13 residues. Germline V gene lookup returns CDR1 LNHNV and CDR2 YYDKDF (reference sequence). V lost 5 bases to trimming and J lost 2 bases, with 9 bases between them. Here the CDR3 reads CATSGNPNYGYTF. CDR3 sequence (DNA): TGTGCCACCAGCGGGAATCCCAACTATGGCTACACCTTC. The variable domain in full, completed from reference TRBV15 and TRBJ1-2, reads DAMVIQNPRYQVTQFGKPVTLSCSQTLNHNVMYWYQQKSSQAPKLLFHYYDKDFNNEADTPDNFQSRRPNTSFCFLDIRSPGLGDTAMYLCATSGNPNYGYTFGSGTRLTVV.

The chain links TRBV27 to TRBJ1-5; perhaps TRBD1 as D (5 bases). The CDR3 loop spans 15 amino acids. Germline V gives CDR1 MNHEY, CDR2 SMNVEV (reference sequence). V was clipped by 7 bases and J by 6 bases, with 19 bases between them. Written as DNA, the CDR3 is TGTGCCAGCAAGCCCGGGACTAGGGGTACTCAGCCCCAGCATTTT. Its translation is CASKPGTRGTQPQHF.

The rearrangement links TRBV5-1 to TRBJ2-1; D call uncertain. With 3 bases removed from V and 4 bases from J, the gap between germline ends came to 8 bases. This CDR3 has 13 residues. Germline values: CDR1 SGHRS, CDR2 YFSETQ. CDR3 loop: CASSSSSYNEQFF. CDR3 sequence (DNA): TGCGCCAGCAGCTCGAGTTCGTACAATGAGCAGTTCTTC.

V is TRBV7-2 and J is TRBJ1-1; possible D gene TRBD1, 5 bases. Trimming left V 2 bases short and J 5 bases short, with 12 bases between. Germline lookup yields CDR1 SGHTA and CDR2 FQGNSA. The CDR3 length is 14 residues. CDR3 sequence reads: CASSLIRGRTEAFF. In nucleotides, the CDR3 is TGTGCCAGCAGCTTAATTAGGGGAAGGACTGAAGCTTTCTTT.

This clone was seen more than once but under ten times. The chain carries TRBV30 and TRBJ1-1; D not resolved. Between the trimmed V and J ends, which lost 8 bases and 0 bases, there was a span of 13 bases. The CDR3 runs 13 residues. Germline lookup yields CDR1 GTSNPN and CDR2 SVGIG (reference sequence). The CDR3 nucleotides read TGTGCCCGGGTGGCACTGATGAACACTGAAGCTTTCTTT. Its protein is CARVALMNTEAFF. The whole variable domain, remainder taken from reference TRBV30 and TRBJ1-1, is SQTIHQWPATLVQPVGSPLSLECTVEGTSNPNLYWYRQAAGRGLQLLFYSVGIGQISSEVPQNLSASRPQDRQFILSSKKLLLSDSGFYLCARVALMNTEAFFGQGTRLTVV.

The chain recombines TRBV9 with TRBJ1-2; D not certain. This CDR3 spans 14 amino acids. From germline, CDR1 is SGDLS and CDR2 YYNGEE. Trimming pared 1 base from V and 8 bases from J, leaving 15 bases between. CDR3 nucleotide sequence: TGTGCCAGCAGCGTACAGGTCCACCCTGGGGGCTACACCTTC. It yields the protein CASSVQVHPGGYTF.

The chain has TRBV11-3 and TRBJ1-1, with D uncertain. Germline lookup yields CDR1 SGHNT and CDR2 YENEEA. The CDR3 is made up of 14 amino acids. V lost 4 bases and J lost 1, with 10 bases in between. The CDR3 DNA reads as TGTGCCAGCAGCTCCGATCCATCGAACACTGAAGCTTTCTTT. Translation: CASSSDPSNTEAFF.

The chain has TRBV4-3 and TRBJ2-7; D is perhaps TRBD2 (6 bases). Germline V gives CDR1 LGHNA, CDR2 YSLEER. The CDR3 is made up of 14 amino acids. V lost 3 bases, J lost 6 bases, and 15 bases lay in between. The CDR3 DNA reads as TGCGCCAGCAGCCAGACTCCGGGACTTCCCGAGCAGTACTTC. Amino acid sequence: CASSQTPGLPEQYF.

The J gene is TRBJ2-5, the V gene TRBV30; D gene ambiguous. This CDR3 comprises 10 residues. V lost 2 bases to trimming and J lost 4 bases, with 2 bases between them. Germline CDR1 reads GTSNPN; CDR2 reads SVGIG (reference sequence). The chain's CDR3 is CAWSSETQYF. CDR3 sequence (DNA): TGTGCCTGGAGTTCAGAGACCCAGTACTTC.

This clone was seen a handful of times. This chain uses TRBV5-4 with TRBJ1-3; 7 bases align to TRBD1. The germline V gene encodes CDR1 SGHNT and CDR2 YYREEE (reference sequence). The CDR3 is 15 residues long. With V trimmed by 1 base and J by 4 bases, 5 bases remained unmatched. CDR3 nucleotides: TGTGCCAGCAGCTTGCCGACAGGGTCAGGAAACACCATATATTTT. The encoded protein is CASSLPTGSGNTIYF.

This clone was seen only a few times. V is TRBV2 and J is TRBJ1-1; no clear D. From germline, CDR1 is SNHLY and CDR2 FYNNEI. This CDR3 contains 12 residues. The V gene lost 3 bases and the J gene lost 6 bases, with 8 bases spanning the gap. In nucleotides, the CDR3 is TGTGCCAGCAGTGATTATTCTTCTGAAGCTTTCTTT. Amino acid sequence: CASSDYSSEAFF.

The chain has TRBV25-1 and TRBJ2-3, with TRBD2 as a possible D gene (5 bases). Germline CDR1 reads MGHDK; CDR2 reads SYGVNS. This CDR3 has 15 amino acids. The V gene lost 7 bases and the J gene lost 4 bases, with 18 bases spanning the gap. In DNA, the CDR3 is TGTGCCAGCATGATGACTACCCCACTAGCAGATACGCAGTATTTT. Translation gives CASMMTTPLADTQYF.

This clone was found a few times. The J gene is TRBJ2-4, the V gene TRBV4-1; the D is unclear. This CDR3 contains 12 residues. Germline V gene lookup returns CDR1 MGHRA and CDR2 YSYEKL. Trimming stripped 1 base from V and 5 bases from J, with 3 bases between. The CDR3 region is CASSQAENIQYF. The CDR3 DNA sequence: TGCGCCAGCAGCCAAGCGGAAAACATTCAGTACTTC.

V gene TRBV19 combines with J gene TRBJ2-1; 10 positions agree with TRBD1. Germline CDR1 reads LNHDA; CDR2 reads SQIVND (reference sequence). This CDR3 region has 14 residues. J lost 7 bases, V lost 7 bases, and 7 bases had no gene match. This chain's CDR3 is CASNRQGARNEQFF. In nucleotides, the CDR3 is TGTGCCAGTAACAGACAGGGGGCGCGGAATGAGCAGTTCTTC.

In DNA, the CDR3 is TGTGCCAGCAGTTTAAATAGGGGACTTCAGGGGCGCACAGATACGCAGTATTTT. Translation gives CASSLNRGLQGRTDTQYF. J is TRBJ2-3 and V is TRBV27; D possibly uses TRBD1 or TRBD2 (6 bases each). Between the trimmed V and J ends, which lost 2 bases and 1 base, there was a span of 19 bases. Per the germline V gene, CDR1 is MNHEY and CDR2 is SMNVEV (reference sequence). This CDR3 contains 18 residues.

The chain employs TRBV6-5 and TRBJ2-3; 8 bases map to TRBD2. The CDR3 covers 16 residues. J gave up 4 bases and V 0 bases, and 6 bases lay outside the gene matches. Germline V gene sequence: CDR1 MNHEY, CDR2 SVGAGI. In DNA, the CDR3 is TGTGCCAGCAGTTACTCGAACGGGGGGGCCGCAGATACGCAGTATTTT. It specifies CASSYSNGGAADTQYF.

This clone appeared a single time. The chain couples TRBV9 to TRBJ1-3; no definite D call. CDR1 and CDR2 from the germline V gene are SGDLS and YYNGEE. V was clipped by 0 bases and J by 1 base, with 8 bases between them. This CDR3 contains 15 residues. The CDR3 reads CASSVEPNSGNTIYF. The CDR3 nucleotides read TGTGCCAGCAGCGTAGAACCTAATTCTGGAAACACCATATATTTT.

J is TRBJ2-1 and V is TRBV10-3; 8 bases match TRBD1. With V trimmed by 3 bases and J by 2 bases, 3 bases remained unmatched. The CDR3 is made up of 15 amino acids. The germline CDR1 and CDR2 sequences are ENHRY and SYGVKD. The CDR3 spells CAISDYRGTYNEQFF. The CDR3 DNA is TGTGCCATCAGTGACTACAGGGGGACCTACAATGAGCAGTTCTTC.

The rearrangement links TRBV1 to TRBJ2-7. TRBV1 is labeled a pseudogene. This CDR3 spans 16 amino acids. CDR3 sequence: CTSSQDQRNDSYEQYF. CDR3 bases: TGCACCAGCAGCCAAGACCAACGGAACGACTCCTACGAGCAGTACTTC.